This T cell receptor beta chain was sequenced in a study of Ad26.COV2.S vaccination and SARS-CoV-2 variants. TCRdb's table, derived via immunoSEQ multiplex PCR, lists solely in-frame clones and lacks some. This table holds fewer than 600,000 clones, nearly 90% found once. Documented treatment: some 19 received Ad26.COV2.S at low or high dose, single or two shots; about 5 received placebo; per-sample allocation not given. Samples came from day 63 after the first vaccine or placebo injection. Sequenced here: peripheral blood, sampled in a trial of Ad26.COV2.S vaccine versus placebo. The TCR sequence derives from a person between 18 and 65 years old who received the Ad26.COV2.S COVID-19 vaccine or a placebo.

CDR3 amino acids: CASSPDRGATEAFF. The CDR3 nucleotides read TGTGCCAGCAGCCCAGACAGGGGGGCCACTGAAGCTTTCTTT. The chain carries TRBV7-8 and TRBJ1-1; the match to TRBD1 covers 9 bases. CDR3 size: 14 residues. From germline, CDR1 is SGHVS and CDR2 FQNEAQ. The V and J ends lost 5 bases and 4 bases, in that order; junction bases with no gene match: 5.